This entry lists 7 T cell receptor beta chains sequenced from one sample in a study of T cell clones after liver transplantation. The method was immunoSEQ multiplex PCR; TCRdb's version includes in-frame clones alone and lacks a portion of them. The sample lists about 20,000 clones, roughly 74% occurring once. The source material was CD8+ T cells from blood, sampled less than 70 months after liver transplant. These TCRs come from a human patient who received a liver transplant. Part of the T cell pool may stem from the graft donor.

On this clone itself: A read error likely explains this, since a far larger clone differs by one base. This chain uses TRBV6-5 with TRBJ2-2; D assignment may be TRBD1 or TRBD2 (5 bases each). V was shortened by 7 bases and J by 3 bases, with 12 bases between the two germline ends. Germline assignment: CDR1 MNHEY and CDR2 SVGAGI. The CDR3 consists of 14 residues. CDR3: CASNRDLYTGELFF. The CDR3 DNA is TGTGCCAGCAATAGGGACCTTTACACCGGGGAGCTGTTTTTT.

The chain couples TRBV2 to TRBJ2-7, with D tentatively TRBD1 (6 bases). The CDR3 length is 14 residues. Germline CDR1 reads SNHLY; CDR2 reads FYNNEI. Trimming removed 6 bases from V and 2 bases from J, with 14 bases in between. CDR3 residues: CASSPTGRTYEQYF. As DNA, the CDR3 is TGTGCCAGCAGCCCGACAGGAAGAACCTACGAGCAGTACTTC.

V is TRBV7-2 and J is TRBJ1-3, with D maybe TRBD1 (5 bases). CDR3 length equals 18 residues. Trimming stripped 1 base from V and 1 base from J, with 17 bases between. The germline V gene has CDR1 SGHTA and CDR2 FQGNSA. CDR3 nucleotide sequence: TGTGCCAGCAGCTTAGTAGGGGCGACGGAGGGGTCTGGAAACACCATATATTTT. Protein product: CASSLVGATEGSGNTIYF.

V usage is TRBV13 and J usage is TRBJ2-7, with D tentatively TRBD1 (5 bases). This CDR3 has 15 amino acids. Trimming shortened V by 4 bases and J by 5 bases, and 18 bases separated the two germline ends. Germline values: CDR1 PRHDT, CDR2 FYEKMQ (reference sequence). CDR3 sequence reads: CASSSTGVPTDEQYF. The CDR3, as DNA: TGTGCCAGCAGCTCCACAGGAGTTCCGACGGACGAGCAGTACTTC.

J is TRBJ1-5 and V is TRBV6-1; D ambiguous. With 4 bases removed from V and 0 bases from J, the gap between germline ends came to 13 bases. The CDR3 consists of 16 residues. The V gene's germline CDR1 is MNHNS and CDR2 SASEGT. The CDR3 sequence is CASSAEVGYSNQPQHF. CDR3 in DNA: TGTGCCAGCAGTGCGGAGGTGGGCTATAGCAATCAGCCCCAGCATTTT.

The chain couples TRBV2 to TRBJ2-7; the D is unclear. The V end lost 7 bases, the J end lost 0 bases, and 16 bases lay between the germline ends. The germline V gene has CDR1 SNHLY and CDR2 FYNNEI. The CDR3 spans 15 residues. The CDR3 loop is CASTRAGIRSYEQYF. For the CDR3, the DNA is TGTGCCAGCACCCGGGCAGGCATTCGCTCCTACGAGCAGTACTTC.

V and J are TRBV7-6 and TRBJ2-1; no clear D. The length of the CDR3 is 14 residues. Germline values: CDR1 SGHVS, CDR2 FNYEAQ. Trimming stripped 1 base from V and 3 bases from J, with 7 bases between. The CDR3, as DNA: TGTGCCAGCAGCTTAGTGGCTAGCTACAATGAGCAGTTCTTC. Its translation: CASSLVASYNEQFF.